Below, 25 T cell receptor beta chains from the same sample are listed, as sequenced in a study of cytomegalovirus exposure and HLA in healthy donors. Only in-frame clones appear in the TCRdb table, and some are missing; sequencing was by immunoSEQ multiplex PCR. Among 220,000 or so clones, roughly 91% were seen once, and the ten largest hold about 2%. Sequencing input: PBMCs. The receptors shown here come from a woman aged 18-35 years in good health and CMV-seropositive.

V gene TRBV5-1 combines with J gene TRBJ2-5, with D perhaps TRBD2 (7 bases). This CDR3 is built from 16 residues. The ends were cut back, 0 bases at V and 0 bases at J, with 12 bases in the middle. The V gene's germline CDR1 is SGHRS and CDR2 YFSETQ. The CDR3 bases are TGCGCCAGCAGCTTGGTAGGGGGGGGGTACCAAGAGACCCAGTACTTC. Translated: CASSLVGGGYQETQYF.

The rearrangement uses TRBV5-1 and TRBJ2-7, with D maybe TRBD1 (8 bases). The CDR3 totals 14 residues. V dropped 1 base and J dropped 7 bases, with 15 bases sitting between them. Germline V gene data show CDR1 as SGHRS and CDR2 as YFSETQ. The CDR3 reads CASSLSGTGWEQYF. The CDR3 nucleotides read TGCGCCAGCAGCTTGAGCGGGACAGGTTGGGAGCAGTACTTC.

V usage is TRBV18 and J usage is TRBJ1-4; 8 nucleotides line up with TRBD1. V lost 5 bases to trimming and J lost 7 bases; unmatched junction nucleotides: 15. The germline V gene has CDR1 KGHSH and CDR2 LQKENI. The CDR3 runs to 17 residues. The DNA of the CDR3 is TGTGCCAGCTCAAACGGGACAGGCGTGGGATTGGGTGAAAAACTGTTTTTT. This codes for CASSNGTGVGLGEKLFF.

This clone was seen just once. This chain uses TRBV7-9 with TRBJ1-1; D is uncertain. CDR3 length equals 15 residues. V was pared by 1 base and J by 0 bases, with 9 bases between. Per the germline V gene, CDR1 is SEHNR and CDR2 is FQNEAQ (reference sequence). This chain's CDR3 is CASSLERGLNTEAFF. The CDR3 nucleotides are TGTGCCAGCAGCTTAGAGCGGGGATTGAACACTGAAGCTTTCTTT.

This chain links TRBV7-9 with TRBJ2-7; 8 bases are shared with TRBD2. The CDR3 runs to 14 residues. Trimming removed 7 bases from V and 3 bases from J; junction bases left unmatched: 8. Germline CDR1 reads SEHNR; CDR2 reads FQNEAQ (reference sequence). The CDR3 here is CASNSAGGDYEQYF. The CDR3 DNA is TGTGCCAGCAACTCGGCCGGGGGGGACTACGAGCAGTACTTC.

This chain links TRBV27 with TRBJ1-5, with 9 bases aligning to TRBD1. With V trimmed by 2 bases and J by 2 bases, 4 bases remained unmatched. Germline assignment: CDR1 MNHEY and CDR2 SMNVEV (reference sequence). There are 16 residues in the CDR3. For the CDR3, the DNA is TGTGCCAGCAGTTTAACAGGGGGCTTGGGCAATCAGCCCCAGCATTTT. Translating it yields CASSLTGGLGNQPQHF.

The chain joins TRBV9 to TRBJ2-7; D may be TRBD1 (6 bases). The CDR3 covers 15 residues. In germline, CDR1 is SGDLS, CDR2 YYNGEE. The V end lost 0 bases, the J end lost 4 bases, and 14 bases lay between the germline ends. Here the CDR3 reads CASSVEGRGKYEQYF. The CDR3 DNA is TGTGCCAGCAGCGTAGAAGGCAGGGGAAAATACGAGCAGTACTTC.

The rearrangement joins TRBV6-6 to TRBJ1-1, with 9 bases matching TRBD1. The CDR3 contains 15 residues. V shed 5 bases, J shed 0 bases, and the junction held 4 bases outside the gene matches. Germline V gene lookup returns CDR1 MNHNY and CDR2 SVGAGI (reference sequence). The CDR3 reads CASSPDRGMNTEAFF. For the CDR3, the DNA is TGTGCCAGCAGTCCAGACAGGGGGATGAACACTGAAGCTTTCTTT.

The chain combines TRBV5-6 with TRBJ2-2; a weak D match, TRBD2 (5 bases). Germline assignment: CDR1 SGHDT and CDR2 YYEEEE. CDR3 length: 15 residues. Trimming took 0 bases from V and 8 from J, leaving 14 bases between them. DNA for the CDR3: TGTGCCAGCAGCTTGGCCATGGCGGGCGCGGGGGAGCTGTTTTTT. It specifies CASSLAMAGAGELFF.

V is TRBV19 and J is TRBJ2-5; the match to TRBD1 covers 9 bases. This CDR3 is 17 amino acids long. V lost 3 bases and J lost 2; bases outside the gene matches: 10. The germline V gene encodes CDR1 LNHDA and CDR2 SQIVND (reference sequence). CDR3 region: CASSILGLGQGQETQYF. CDR3 bases: TGTGCCAGTAGTATTCTGGGTTTGGGACAGGGACAAGAGACCCAGTACTTC. The entire variable domain, with the rest obtained from reference TRBV19 and TRBJ2-5, is as follows: DGGITQSPKYLFRKEGQNVTLSCEQNLNHDAMYWYRQDPGQGLRLIYYSQIVNDFQKGDIAEGYSVSREKKESFPLTVTSAQKNPTAFYLCASSILGLGQGQETQYFGPGTRLLVL.

The chain joins TRBV15 to TRBJ1-2; 8 nucleotides align to TRBD1. Germline V lookup: CDR1 LNHNV, CDR2 YYDKDF (reference sequence). After removal of 5 bases from V and 2 bases from J, the junction contained 1 base not matched to a gene. This CDR3 comprises 13 residues. CDR3 amino acids: CATSAGGNYGYTF. For the CDR3, the DNA is TGTGCCACCAGCGCAGGGGGCAACTATGGCTACACCTTC.

The chain employs TRBV28 and TRBJ1-5; D is possibly TRBD1 (5 bases). V was cut by 3 bases and J by 4 bases, with 13 bases left in between. Germline CDR1 MDHEN, CDR2 SYDVKM. CDR3 length: 15 amino acids. The CDR3 DNA sequence: TGTGCCAGCAGTTTCGTAGGCAGGGCTAATCAGCCCCAGCATTTT. Amino acid sequence: CASSFVGRANQPQHF. The full variable domain, completed using reference TRBV28 and TRBJ1-5, is DVKVTQSSRYLVKRTGEKVFLECVQDMDHENMFWYRQDPGLGLRLIYFSYDVKMKEKGDIPEGYSVSREKKERFSLILESASTNQTSMYLCASSFVGRANQPQHFGDGTRLSIL.

The chain links TRBV30 to TRBJ1-3, with no clear D. V lost 5 bases to trimming and J lost 4 bases, with 15 bases between them. The CDR3 spans 14 residues. From germline, CDR1 is GTSNPN and CDR2 SVGIG (reference sequence). The chain's CDR3 is CAWAGGEIGNTIYF. CDR3 coding DNA: TGTGCCTGGGCGGGTGGGGAAATCGGAAACACCATATATTTT.

The J gene is TRBJ2-4, the V gene TRBV4-1; 8 nucleotides line up with TRBD2. V lost 3 bases and J lost 1; bases outside the gene matches: 8. The germline V gene encodes CDR1 MGHRA and CDR2 YSYEKL. The CDR3 has 17 amino acids. Written as DNA, the CDR3 is TGCGCCAGCAGCCATGCCAGCGGGAGCCGGGCCAAAAACATTCAGTACTTC. Translating it yields CASSHASGSRAKNIQYF.

The chain carries TRBV7-8 and TRBJ2-2; 12 bases are a match to TRBD2. CDR1 is SGHVS and CDR2 is FQNEAQ in the germline V gene. The CDR3 extends over 15 amino acids. V was pared by 5 bases and J by 4 bases, with 2 bases of the junction left unmatched. CDR3 in DNA: TGTGCCAGCAGCCCGACTAGCGGGGGCACCGGGGAGCTGTTTTTT. Translating gives CASSPTSGGTGELFF.

The CDR3 DNA is TGCGCCAGCAGCCTGAGGGTTCTTGAGAACACTGAAGCTTTCTTT. Its protein product is CASSLRVLENTEAFF. This chain connects TRBV4-1 to TRBJ1-1; D is unclear. Germline V CDR1 and CDR2: MGHRA, YSYEKL. V was shortened by 4 bases and J by 1 base, with 13 bases between the two germline ends. The CDR3 runs to 15 residues.

CDR3 in amino acids: CASSEGTPTTF. Here the CDR3 DNA reads TGTGCCAGCAGTGAAGGGACACCTACCACCTTC. V is TRBV6-1 and J is TRBJ1-2; D is possibly TRBD1 (5 bases). The CDR3 contains 11 residues. The germline gives CDR1 MNHNS, CDR2 SASEGT. Trimming left V 1 base short and J 13 bases short, with 10 bases between.

CDR3 DNA sequence: TGTGCCAGCAGTTTTCGCCTAGCGGGAGTGGGTGAGCAGTTCTTC. Its protein is CASSFRLAGVGEQFF. The chain joins TRBV27 to TRBJ2-1; TRBD2 matches at 10 bases. In germline, CDR1 is MNHEY, CDR2 SMNVEV (reference sequence). The CDR3 spans 15 residues. The ends lost 3 bases at V and 9 bases at J; junction bases unmatched: 8.

This clone was recorded only once. CDR3 DNA: TGTGCCAGCAGTCTTATTCACCAGCTATTTCGGGGTAACTATGGCTACACCTTC. This encodes CASSLIHQLFRGNYGYTF. This chain uses TRBV28 with TRBJ1-2, with D hard to call. This CDR3 region has 18 residues. Trimming cost V 5 bases and J 1 base, with 23 bases left between them. Germline CDR1 and CDR2: MDHEN and SYDVKM.

Worth noting for this clone: At one of its ends the junction is not consistent with the germline gene, which may arise from a read error. The chain couples TRBV11-3 to TRBJ2-2, with TRBD1 as a possible D gene (6 bases). The CDR3 is 14 residues long. Germline lookup yields CDR1 SGHNT and CDR2 YENEEA. The CDR3 sequence: CASSLNPGVGKLFF. The CDR3 nucleotides are TGTGCCAGCAGCTTAAACCCAGGGGTCGGGAAGCTGTTTTTT.

This chain links TRBV4-1 with TRBJ2-2; TRBD1 is a possible D gene (5 bases). This CDR3 contains 16 residues. Trimming took off 4 bases at V and 5 bases at J, with 17 bases between the two ends. CDR1 and CDR2 from the germline V gene are MGHRA and YSYEKL. Here the CDR3 DNA reads TGCGCCAGCAGCCCTCTGACGATAGGGGAAACCGGGGAGCTGTTTTTT. As protein: CASSPLTIGETGELFF.

The chain employs TRBV6-6 and TRBJ2-1; D is undetermined. V dropped 0 bases and J dropped 7 bases, with 10 bases sitting between them. This CDR3 comprises 14 residues. From germline, CDR1 is MNHNY and CDR2 SVGAGI (reference sequence). The CDR3 DNA reads TGTGCCAGCAGTTACTCGATTCCCGGGAATGAGCAGTTCTTC. Residues: CASSYSIPGNEQFF.

This clone was seen a single time. This rearrangement joins TRBV2 to TRBJ1-5; tentatively, D is TRBD1 (6 bases). The V and J ends lost 3 bases and 0 bases respectively, with 9 bases between them. This CDR3 has 15 residues. The germline V gene has CDR1 SNHLY and CDR2 FYNNEI. CDR3 loop: CASSEDSYSNQPQHF. Here the CDR3 DNA reads TGTGCCAGCAGTGAGGACAGCTATAGCAATCAGCCCCAGCATTTT.

The V and J genes are TRBV10-2 and TRBJ2-5; 12 bases fit TRBD1. The germline V gene has CDR1 WSHSY and CDR2 SAAADI. The CDR3 runs to 16 residues. After removal of 6 bases from V and 5 bases from J, the junction contained 10 bases not matched to a gene. The CDR3 sequence is CASSPSGTGGAETQYF. CDR3 nucleotides: TGCGCCAGCAGCCCTAGCGGGACAGGGGGCGCGGAGACCCAGTACTTC.

The gene calls are TRBV18 and TRBJ2-1; the D gene is possibly TRBD1 (7 bases). The V end was cut by 7 bases, the J end by 14 bases, with 24 bases between. CDR1 is KGHSH and CDR2 is LQKENI in the germline V gene. The CDR3 has 14 residues. The CDR3 nucleotides are TGTGCCAGCTTAGGGGGGACAGCCAAGCGAGGAAAGTTCTTC. It encodes CASLGGTAKRGKFF.